This T cell receptor (beta chain) appears in the sequencing data of a study of blood T cell repertoires in COVID-19. Study-wide background: The United States, Italy and Spain supplied acute and convalescent COVID-19 samples. The cDNA or gDNA used as material had been derived from T cells, B-cell-depleted T cells, or PBMCs.

CDR3 length: 17 amino acids. Losses at the gene ends were 6 bases for V and 1 base for J; bases not matched to a gene: 12. Germline V lookup: CDR1 LNHDA, CDR2 SQIVND (reference sequence). Original analysis: Amplification from reference gene primers served as the basis for estimated nucleated cell counts. Sequencing was performed with immunoSEQ multiplex PCR; in TCRdb, only in-frame clones are kept and a portion is missing. That table supplies the V and J calls and clone size; D and trimming were determined from the DNA. This table holds around 10,000 clones, 85% to 90% found once. Sequenced material: peripheral blood. This clonotype was sampled from a human donor in a cohort sampled during active COVID-19. The rearrangement joins TRBV19 to TRBJ2-5, with 9 bases identical to TRBD1. The CDR3 nucleotides are TGTGCCAGTAGCCGGACAGGGGATGCAAGGGTCCAAGAGACCCAGTACTTC. Residues: CASSRTGDARVQETQYF.